A selection of T cell receptor beta chains follows, all from one sample in a study of blood T cell repertoires in COVID-19. Measured with immunoSEQ multiplex PCR; TCRdb has only the in-frame clones, and not every one. The sample gives about 300,000 clones, 87% of which show up once; around 5.9% is in the top ten. Material for sequencing was PBMCs or T cells enriched from blood (not recorded which). These receptors all stem from a woman aged 25 to 39 who had recovered from COVID-19. Both conserved end residues are part of each CDR3. The size entry is marked missing in some rows and otherwise reads once, few, many or a size class.

15	TRBV18	once	CASSLDPSGSYGYTF
13	TRBV19	few	CASSPTGFYGYTF
14	TRBV25-1	-	CASSEIQQSYGYTF
15	TRBV4-1	once	CASSPLGQSIYEQYF
15	TRBV30	-	CAWSVSRMIGQPQHF
17	TRBV12-1	-	CASSPLGGGGTDNEQFF
16	TRBV19	once	CASSMVGGGAVFEQFF
15	TRBV30	few	CAWNLGQGMTDTQYF
14	TRBV7-8	-	CASSLRQGYDGYTF
15	TRBV3-1/TRBV3-2	-	CASSQEATGVGKLFF
14	TRBV13	-	CASRKGGETYEQYF
13	TRBV5-4	-	CASSPSGNYGYTF
15	TRBV6-5	-	CASSSGQGGSYEQYF
13	TRBV6-5	-	CASSGEFGGELFF
17	TRBV19	-	CASSRLQMGLTNTEAFF
13	TRBV9	-	CASSATRNTEAFF
15	TRBV5-6	-	CASSWGTGGKETQYF
15	TRBV5-1	-	CASSLPGQSGNTIYF
15	TRBV5-1	few	CASSLTGATNTEAFF
14	TRBV5-6	-	CASSQAGGTDTQYF
13	TRBV2	-	CASRDRNTGELFF
14	TRBV2	-	CASRETGGGEKLFF
17	TRBV4-2	-	CASSAHTSGGALETQYF
14	TRBV27	-	CASSPPDTPYEQYF
13	TRBV5-1	-	CASSLAVSGTQYF
16	TRBV28	-	CASIDSGGPLTGELFF
17	TRBV5-4	few	CASSRGTGTIANYGYTF
13	TRBV18	-	CASSPGQNYGYTF
14	TRBV30	-	CAWRGANGAGELFF
15	TRBV5-1	-	CASAPAGTGVSPLHF
16	TRBV4-2	-	CASSQDWTSGVHTQYF
12	TRBV19	-	CAGKGGTGELFF
12	TRBV25-1	-	CAVGDSGNTIYF
11	TRBV19	-	CASRRDGELFF
18	TRBV5-1	-	CASSFGGPAGASSYEQYF
16	TRBV18	-	CASSRQTGPSRAEQYF
14	TRBV3-1/TRBV3-2	-	CASSQERLVREQYF
12	TRBV6-6	-	CASSKGQGVQHF
14	TRBV15	-	CATSPGGGLQPQHF
15	TRBV3-1/TRBV3-2	-	CASSRHRPGGYEQYF
13	TRBV19	few	CASSIGQNTEAFF
16	TRBV5-1	-	CASSLGTGGSYNEQFF
15	TRBV5-1	-	CASSPTSGTLYEQYF
17	TRBV12-5	-	CASGPGGGPNSHQPQHF
14	TRBV20-1	-	CSASKEGRGYGYTF
12	TRBV12-3/TRBV12-4	-	CASRSTLVEQFF
14	TRBV9	few	CASSVGTTNTEAFF
14	TRBV30	-	CAWTPRLAGGEQYF
17	TRBV28	-	CASSLQLGGEDPYEQYF
12	TRBV29-1	-	CSVGSANYGYTF
17	TRBV11-2	many	CASSSDRTSGPKETQYF